These 5 T cell receptor beta chains originate from one sample sequenced in a study of PD-1 blockade in classical Hodgkin lymphoma. The time point is: cycle 4 day 1 (C4D1), after less than seven weeks of nivolumab. After autologous stem cell transplantation all patients relapsed, and prior brentuximab vedotin exposure differed between cohorts. Researchers pulled CD8+ T cells out of thawed PBMCs using magnetic negative selection. Measured with immunoSEQ multiplex PCR; TCRdb has only the in-frame clones, and not every one. The sample consists of fewer than 4,000 clones, more than 80% of them appearing once. The sequencing here drew on CD8+ T cells from blood, taken before the fourth cycle of nivolumab. Receptors were obtained from a human donor with classical Hodgkin lymphoma.

This chain connects TRBV11-3 to TRBJ2-2, with D possibly being TRBD1 or TRBD2 (5 bases each). The V and J ends lost 6 bases and 2 bases respectively, with 16 bases between them. Germline values: CDR1 SGHNT, CDR2 YENEEA. This CDR3 is 16 amino acids long. The CDR3 coding sequence is TGTGCCAGCAGTTCCGGGGCCTGGGGCAACACCGGGGAGCTGTTTTTT. Translation: CASSSGAWGNTGELFF.

The genes are TRBV5-1 and TRBJ1-2, with 7 bases fitting TRBD1. The V segment lost 4 bases and the J segment 3 bases; nucleotides outside the gene matches: 9. This CDR3 region has 15 residues. Germline values: CDR1 SGHRS, CDR2 YFSETQ. CDR3 region: CASSPVQGTDYGYTF. Written as DNA, the CDR3 is TGCGCCAGCAGCCCCGTACAGGGGACAGACTATGGCTACACCTTC.

The gene calls are TRBV9 and TRBJ2-1, with D unclear. Germline-derived CDR1 and CDR2 are SGDLS and YYNGEE. The CDR3 has 13 amino acids. V gave up 0 bases and J gave up 4 bases, with 5 bases separating them. The CDR3 sequence: CASSVDGYNEQFF. The CDR3 DNA reads as TGTGCCAGCAGCGTAGATGGGTACAATGAGCAGTTCTTC.

The rearrangement uses TRBV4-3 and TRBJ1-2, with 12 bases matching TRBD1. This CDR3 contains 16 residues. CDR1 is LGHNA and CDR2 is YSLEER in the germline V gene. Unmatched junction bases numbered 10, after V lost 3 bases and J lost 8 bases. CDR3 bases: TGCGCCAGCAGCCACACATCGGGACAGGGGGCGCGGGGCTACACCTTC. Amino acids: CASSHTSGQGARGYTF.

This chain uses TRBV27 with TRBJ2-1; 9 positions agree with TRBD2. CDR3 length: 15 residues. Germline V gene data show CDR1 as MNHEY and CDR2 as SMNVEV (reference sequence). V dropped 5 bases and J dropped 3; count of bases not matched to a gene: 5. The CDR3 DNA reads as TGTGCCAGCAGTCCCGGGACTAGCAGCTACAATGAGCAGTTCTTC. Protein sequence: CASSPGTSSYNEQFF.